The rows below give T cell receptor beta chains drawn from one sample of a study of beta chain features in type 1 diabetes. Clones were read by immunoSEQ multiplex PCR, and TCRdb kept only the in-frame ones, dropping some. Of more than 25,000 clones in the sample, roughly three fifths were seen once. Sequencing was done on a sample of Tregs from blood. Every receptor here comes from a woman aged 18-29 years with type 1 diabetes. Both conserved end residues are part of each CDR3. D genes are given only for firm matches. Size is omitted from some rows. Given values are once, few, many or a class for expanded clones.

cdr3_nt	cdr3_aa	clone_size	v_call	j_call	d_call
TGTGCCAGTAGTATTAGAACTAGCGGACGCCAAGAGACCCAGTACTTC	CASSIRTSGRQETQYF	few	TRBV19	TRBJ2-5	TRBD2
TGTGCCTGGAAAGGGCGGGATTCCTACGAGCAGTACTTC	CAWKGRDSYEQYF	-	TRBV30	TRBJ2-7	-
TGTGCCAGCAGCTTAGAGGGACGGGGGAGTACCTTC	CASSLEGRGSTF	-	TRBV7-9	TRBJ1-2	-
TGTGCCAGCAGTGAAGCCCCAGGGGATGATCGGCCCCAGCATTTT	CASSEAPGDDRPQHF	-	TRBV2	TRBJ1-5	-
TGTGCCTGGAGTGTACCTGGGGGCGAAGGCACAGATACGCAGTATTTT	CAWSVPGGEGTDTQYF	-	TRBV30	TRBJ2-3	-
TGCGCCAGCAGCTTGTGGACAAACACTGAAGCTTTCTTT	CASSLWTNTEAFF	-	TRBV5-1	TRBJ1-1	-
TGCGCCAGCAGCCAGTCGGGGACAGGAAACAATGAGCAGTTCTTC	CASSQSGTGNNEQFF	-	TRBV4-3	TRBJ2-1	TRBD1
TGTGCCAGCAGCTTGAGGCAACCTGGGGCCAACGTCCTGACTTTC	CASSLRQPGANVLTF	few	TRBV7-3	TRBJ2-6	-
TGTGCCAGCAGCTTAGTGGAGGGCAATGAGCAGTTCTTC	CASSLVEGNEQFF	-	TRBV11-3	TRBJ2-1	-
TGTGCCAGCATAACCGGGGGTCATCAGCCCCAGCATTTT	CASITGGHQPQHF	-	TRBV28	TRBJ1-5	-
TGTGCCAGCAGTTCGAGACAGGGGTCGGAAGGCGGGCAGTACTTC	CASSSRQGSEGGQYF	few	TRBV6-6	TRBJ2-7	TRBD1
TGTGCTAGTGCCGGTACTAGCAGAGACACCGGGGAGCTGTTTTTT	CASAGTSRDTGELFF	-	TRBV12-5	TRBJ2-2	-
TGCGCCAGCAACCCGAACCCCGCGGGAGAGGGAGAGACCCAGTACTTC	CASNPNPAGEGETQYF	-	TRBV5-1	TRBJ2-5	TRBD2